Below are 30 T cell receptor beta chains sequenced from a single sample in a study of beta chain features in type 1 diabetes. Findings of the study overall: Type 1 diabetes patients had TCRB CDR3s that were shorter (moderately but significantly so) in all four CD4+ subsets.

These receptors' antigens are unknown. Expressed TCRB transcripts were sequenced after all isolated RNA was converted to cDNA. TCRdb's table, derived via immunoSEQ multiplex PCR, lists solely in-frame clones and lacks some. The data contain 600,000 to 700,000 clones, around 12% of them seen just once; the ten biggest clones take up 0.095% to 0.15%. Material for sequencing was naive CD4+ T cells from blood. The receptors shown here come from a man aged 25-40 years with type 1 diabetes.

This clone was seen a few times. J is TRBJ1-1 and V is TRBV29-1; maybe TRBD1 (5 bases). Germline CDR1 and CDR2: SQVTM and ANQGSEA. CDR3 length: 12 amino acids. The V end lost 3 bases, the J end lost 11 bases, and 16 bases lay between the germline ends. DNA for the CDR3: TGCAGCGTTGATGGGGCCGGTTCGAGGGCTTTCTTT. Protein: CSVDGAGSRAFF.

This clone turned up a few times. V gene TRBV19 combines with J gene TRBJ1-5; no clear D. The CDR3 length is 13 residues. With 11 bases removed from V and 7 bases from J, the gap between germline ends came to 18 bases. CDR1 LNHDA and CDR2 SQIVND come from the germline V gene (reference sequence). The CDR3 here is CASKAGRGQPQHF. In nucleotides, the CDR3 is TGTGCCTCCAAGGCAGGACGTGGACAGCCCCAGCATTTT. Full variable domain (rest looked up from reference TRBV19 and TRBJ1-5): DGGITQSPKYLFRKEGQNVTLSCEQNLNHDAMYWYRQDPGQGLRLIYYSQIVNDFQKGDIAEGYSVSREKKESFPLTVTSAQKNPTAFYLCASKAGRGQPQHFGDGTRLSIL.

This clone has just a few counts. The chain recombines TRBV4-1 with TRBJ2-1, with 9 bases that match TRBD2. The trim removed 1 base at V and 7 bases at J, leaving 5 bases unmatched. Germline V gives CDR1 MGHRA, CDR2 YSYEKL. The CDR3 loop spans 15 amino acids. Here the CDR3 DNA reads TGCGCCAGCAGCCAAGTGCGGGGGGGCGGAAATGAGCAGTTCTTC. Protein: CASSQVRGGGNEQFF.

This clone was seen more than once but under ten times. This chain joins TRBV21-1 and TRBJ2-7; TRBD2 was called by the table and not checked on the DNA. TRBV21-1 is a documented pseudogene. There are 11 residues in the CDR3. In nucleotides, the CDR3 is TGTGCCAGCAGGGCGGGACCCGAGCAGTACTTC. Its translation: CASRAGPEQYF.

In its sample, this clone was seen a few times. The chain combines TRBV19 with TRBJ1-5; D might be TRBD1 (6 bases). The ends were cut back, 1 base at V and 0 bases at J, with 10 bases in the middle. CDR3 length: 16 amino acids. CDR1 and CDR2 from the germline V gene are LNHDA and SQIVND (reference sequence). In DNA, the CDR3 is TGTGCCAGTAGTATAGGAGGACAGACTAGCAATCAGCCCCAGCATTTT. Its protein is CASSIGGQTSNQPQHF.

The table lists this clone with a few counts. This sequence joins TRBV9 and TRBJ2-1; perhaps TRBD1 as D (6 bases). Trimming removed 0 bases from V and 8 bases from J, with 15 bases in between. This CDR3 is 15 amino acids long. Looked up from germline, CDR1 is SGDLS and CDR2 is YYNGEE. The CDR3 is CASSVDPGANDEQFF. The DNA of the CDR3 is TGTGCCAGCAGCGTAGACCCAGGGGCGAATGATGAGCAGTTCTTC.

This rearrangement joins TRBV7-9 to TRBJ2-7; 10 nucleotides line up with TRBD1. The J segment lost 3 bases and the V segment lost 1 base, leaving 6 bases of the junction unmatched. This CDR3 comprises 16 residues. Per germline, CDR1 SEHNR and CDR2 FQNEAQ (reference sequence). The chain's CDR3 is CASSLVGQGVRYEQYF. The CDR3 region has the DNA TGTGCCAGCAGCTTAGTCGGACAGGGGGTACGCTACGAGCAGTACTTC.

This sequence joins TRBV4-3 and TRBJ2-1; unclear D gene. The length of the CDR3 is 15 residues. Trimming took off 3 bases at V and 6 bases at J, with 15 bases between the two ends. The germline V gene has CDR1 LGHNA and CDR2 YSLEER. DNA for the CDR3: TGCGCCAGCAGCCACGGGCAAGGAGCCATCAATGAGCAGTTCTTC. The encoded protein is CASSHGQGAINEQFF.

This chain links TRBV29-1 with TRBJ1-2; tentatively, D is TRBD1 (6 bases). The length of the CDR3 is 20 residues. V shed 0 bases and J shed 5 bases, with 31 bases lying between them. Germline CDR1 reads SQVTM; CDR2 reads ANQGSEA. The DNA for the CDR3 is TGCAGCGTTGAAGATTTGGGGACAATCGTGTCGTACCTCCAAAATTATGGCTACACCTTC. It encodes CSVEDLGTIVSYLQNYGYTF.

This clone was seen a few times. The chain has TRBV19 and TRBJ1-1, with TRBD1 matching over 7 bases. The V gene's germline CDR1 is LNHDA and CDR2 SQIVND (reference sequence). The CDR3 length is 13 residues. After removal of 9 bases from V and 4 bases from J, the junction contained 8 bases not matched to a gene. The CDR3 DNA reads as TGTGCCAGCAGCGAACAGGGGTTCACTGAAGCTTTCTTT. Protein sequence: CASSEQGFTEAFF. The full variable domain, rest sourced from reference TRBV19 and TRBJ1-1, is DGGITQSPKYLFRKEGQNVTLSCEQNLNHDAMYWYRQDPGQGLRLIYYSQIVNDFQKGDIAEGYSVSREKKESFPLTVTSAQKNPTAFYLCASSEQGFTEAFFGQGTRLTVV.

A few counts support this clone. Here the CDR3 DNA reads TGCGCCAGCAGCCCCGGGGGCGGGGGTATAGAGACCCAGTACTTC. It is translated as CASSPGGGGIETQYF. The gene calls are TRBV5-1 and TRBJ2-5; D is possibly TRBD2 (7 bases). Per germline, CDR1 SGHRS and CDR2 YFSETQ. Trimming pared 4 bases from V and 4 bases from J, leaving 17 bases between. The length of the CDR3 is 15 residues.

A remark on this clone: This sample includes further DNA sequences coding for the same CDR3. The chain uses TRBV4-3 and TRBJ2-6; D is uncertain. Deletions cut 1 base from V and 1 base from J, with 8 bases between. The germline gives CDR1 LGHNA, CDR2 YSLEER. The CDR3 runs 16 residues. The DNA for the CDR3 is TGCGCCAGCAGCCAAGGTATGGGGTCTGGGGCCAACGTCCTGACTTTC. Amino acid sequence: CASSQGMGSGANVLTF.

Of note for this clone: No DNA is shown, since the ends of the CDR3 on it are uncertain; the CDR3 is the one TCRdb lists. The sample has other DNA sequences that encode this CDR3 too. The V call is TRBV27, the J call TRBJ1-5; the table calls TRBD1, which could not be checked here. The germline CDR1 and CDR2 sequences are MNHEY and SMNVEV (reference sequence). The CDR3 is 15 amino acids long, termini counted. The CDR3 reads CASSSSDRGNQPQHF.

On this clone itself: The identical CDR3 is also encoded by other nucleotide sequences in the sample. The rearrangement joins TRBV5-4 to TRBJ1-6; D ambiguous. Germline loops: CDR1 SGHNT, CDR2 YYREEE (reference sequence). V was pared by 2 bases and J by 6 bases, with 6 bases between. This CDR3 spans 13 amino acids. The CDR3 DNA sequence: TGTGCCAGCAGCTTAGAGGGTAATTCACCCCTCCACTTT. This codes for CASSLEGNSPLHF. Filled out from reference TRBV5-4 and TRBJ1-6, the complete variable domain reads ETGVTQSPTHLIKTRGQQVTLRCSSQSGHNTVSWYQQALGQGPQFIFQYYREEENGRGNFPPRFSGLQFPNYSSELNVNALELDDSALYLCASSLEGNSPLHFGNGTRLTVT.

The rearrangement links TRBV9 to TRBJ1-6; D not certain. V was trimmed by 0 bases and J by 15 bases, leaving 16 bases between them. In germline, CDR1 is SGDLS, CDR2 YYNGEE. This CDR3 comprises 14 residues. The CDR3 nucleotides read TGTGCCAGCAGCGTAGGAGAGGTTCCCAGCCGCCTCCACTTT. Amino acids: CASSVGEVPSRLHF.

J is TRBJ1-2 and V is TRBV27; D gene unclear. This CDR3 has 14 residues. V was clipped by 3 bases and J by 0 bases, with 8 bases between them. The germline CDR1 and CDR2 sequences are MNHEY and SMNVEV (reference sequence). CDR3 in DNA: TGTGCCAGCAGTTTGGGCAGACCTAACTATGGCTACACCTTC. Translating it yields CASSLGRPNYGYTF.

This clone was recorded many times. The gene calls are TRBV21-1 and TRBJ2-1. TRBV21-1 is marked as a pseudogene. The CDR3 is 8 amino acids. The CDR3 coding sequence is TGTGCCAGCAGCAACCAGTTCTTC. It specifies CASSNQFF.

CDR3 sequence: CASSQDGAGKQYF. As DNA, the CDR3 is TGTGCCAGCAGCCAAGATGGCGCGGGGAAGCAGTATTTT. The V call is TRBV5-4, the J call TRBJ2-3; D may be TRBD2 (6 bases). The CDR3 is made up of 13 amino acids. Per germline, CDR1 SGHNT and CDR2 YYREEE (reference sequence). V dropped 4 bases and J dropped 11 bases, with 17 bases sitting between them.

The chain recombines TRBV27 with TRBJ2-3; 7 nucleotides match TRBD1. The CDR3 covers 14 residues. V gave up 5 bases and J gave up 4 bases; unmatched junction bases: 6. Germline V lookup: CDR1 MNHEY, CDR2 SMNVEV (reference sequence). The CDR3 bases are TGTGCCAGCAGTGGACAGGTAGTTTCAGATACGCAGTATTTT. Its protein is CASSGQVVSDTQYF.

A few counts support this clone. The chain has TRBV15 and TRBJ2-5; 9 bases agree with TRBD2. Germline loops: CDR1 LNHNV, CDR2 YYDKDF (reference sequence). The trim removed 0 bases at V and 4 bases at J, leaving 12 bases unmatched. This CDR3 region has 18 residues. CDR3 region: CATSRDHSTSGRGETQYF. The CDR3 region has the DNA TGTGCCACCAGCAGAGATCACTCGACTAGCGGCCGGGGAGAGACCCAGTACTTC.

V is TRBV11-2 and J is TRBJ2-3; TRBD1 matches at 9 bases. The trim removed 5 bases at V and 4 bases at J, leaving 4 bases unmatched. CDR1 is SGHAT, CDR2 FQNNGV, per germline. This CDR3 contains 14 residues. The chain's CDR3 is CASSIGTGSDTQYF. As DNA, the CDR3 is TGTGCCAGCAGCATTGGGACAGGGTCAGATACGCAGTATTTT. Variable domain in full (rest from reference TRBV11-2 and TRBJ2-3): EAGVAQSPRYKIIEKRQSVAFWCNPISGHATLYWYQQILGQGPKLLIQFQNNGVVDDSQLPKDRFSAERLKGVDSTLKIQPAKLEDSAVYLCASSIGTGSDTQYFGPGTRLTVL.

V is TRBV20-1 and J is TRBJ2-3, with D perhaps TRBD1 (5 bases). The CDR3 extends over 11 amino acids. The V gene's germline CDR1 is DFQATT and CDR2 SNEGSKA (reference sequence). The CDR3 nucleotides are TGCAGACAGGCAAAAGCAGATACGCAGTATTTT. Protein sequence: CRQAKADTQYF.

The chain combines TRBV5-8 with TRBJ2-5, with a possible D match to TRBD2 (6 bases). Per germline, CDR1 SGHTS and CDR2 YDEGEE. The CDR3 has 14 residues. Trimming removed 5 bases from V and 5 bases from J, with 16 bases in between. The CDR3 region is CASRSRLVSETQYF. In nucleotides, the CDR3 is TGTGCCAGCAGATCACGACTAGTGAGCGAGACCCAGTACTTC.

This clone was counted between two and nine times. The chain employs TRBV4-3 and TRBJ2-3; 9 bases are shared with TRBD2. CDR3 length equals 18 residues. Losses at the gene ends were 0 bases for V and 1 base for J; bases not matched to a gene: 8. Per germline, CDR1 LGHNA and CDR2 YSLEER. The chain's CDR3 is CASSQDPVVAGGTDTQYF. In nucleotides, the CDR3 is TGCGCCAGCAGCCAAGACCCAGTGGTAGCGGGGGGCACAGATACGCAGTATTTT.

CDR3 sequence: CASSRVTAPTQYF. CDR3 DNA: TGTGCCAGCAGCCGGGTCACGGCTCCAACGCAGTATTTT. The chain has TRBV7-2 and TRBJ2-3; D is undetermined. The V end was cut by 5 bases, the J end by 9 bases, with 15 bases between. CDR3 length: 13 amino acids. The germline CDR1 and CDR2 sequences are SGHTA and FQGNSA.

V is TRBV7-9 and J is TRBJ2-7; D is unclear. The V gene lost 5 bases and the J gene lost 5 bases, with 31 bases spanning the gap. Germline-derived CDR1 and CDR2 are SEHNR and FQNEAQ (reference sequence). The CDR3 covers 19 residues. This chain's CDR3 is CASSLPPRASLPLRNEQYF. CDR3 bases: TGTGCCAGCAGCCTCCCACCTCGGGCCTCGCTACCCCTTAGGAACGAGCAGTACTTC.

This rearrangement joins TRBV10-3 to TRBJ2-5; D may be TRBD2 (5 bases). This CDR3 has 15 amino acids. Germline values: CDR1 ENHRY, CDR2 SYGVKD. Trimming removed 4 bases at V and 5 bases at J, with 17 bases between. The CDR3 DNA reads TGTGCCATCAGTGGAGGAGGTGGCAGTCCGGAGACCCAGTACTTC. Its protein product is CAISGGGGSPETQYF.

This clone was recorded many times. The sample has other DNA sequences that encode this CDR3 too. V is TRBV28 and J is TRBJ2-5; D ambiguous. In germline, CDR1 is MDHEN, CDR2 SYDVKM. With 2 bases removed from V and 1 base from J, the gap between germline ends came to 2 bases. This CDR3 has 12 residues. CDR3 sequence (DNA): TGTGCCAGCAGTTTACCCCAAGAGACCCAGTACTTC. Its protein product is CASSLPQETQYF.

This clone has just a few counts. The CDR3 DNA reads TGTGCCAGTAGCCAGGGACAGTACACCGGGGAGCTGTTTTTT. Protein: CASSQGQYTGELFF. The gene calls are TRBV19 and TRBJ2-2; 7 nucleotides line up with TRBD1. Germline assignment: CDR1 LNHDA and CDR2 SQIVND (reference sequence). J gave up 3 bases and V 6 bases, and 4 bases lay outside the gene matches. The CDR3 contains 14 residues.

The CDR3 protein is CASSLAGGYDYGYTF. DNA of the CDR3: TGTGCCAGCAGCCTAGCGGGGGGCTATGACTATGGCTACACCTTC. The chain joins TRBV5-4 to TRBJ1-2, with D possibly matching TRBD1 (6 bases). The germline V and J ends were trimmed by 4 bases and 3 bases, with 16 bases remaining between them. In germline, CDR1 is SGHNT, CDR2 YYREEE (reference sequence). CDR3 size: 15 residues.